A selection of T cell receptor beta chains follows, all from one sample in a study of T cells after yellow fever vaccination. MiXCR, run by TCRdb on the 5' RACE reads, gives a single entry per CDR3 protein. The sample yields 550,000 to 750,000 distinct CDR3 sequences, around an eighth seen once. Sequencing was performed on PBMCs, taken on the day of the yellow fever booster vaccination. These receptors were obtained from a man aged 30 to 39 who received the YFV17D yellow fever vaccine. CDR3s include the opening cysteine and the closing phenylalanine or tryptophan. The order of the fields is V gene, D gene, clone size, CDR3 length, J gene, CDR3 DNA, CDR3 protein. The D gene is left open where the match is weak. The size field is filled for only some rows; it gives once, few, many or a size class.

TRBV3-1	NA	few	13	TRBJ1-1	TGTGCCAGCAGCCAAGGCACGAACACTGAAGCTTTCTTT	CASSQGTNTEAFF
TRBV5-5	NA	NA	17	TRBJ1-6	TGTGCCAGCAGCTTGTCTAACAGCCTGGTAGGGAATTCACCCCTCCACTTT	CASSLSNSLVGNSPLHF
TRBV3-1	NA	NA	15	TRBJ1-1	TGTGCCAGCAGCCAAGACGGCCGGGTGAACACTGAAGCTTTCTTT	CASSQDGRVNTEAFF
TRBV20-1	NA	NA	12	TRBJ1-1	TGCAGTGCATCCGACAGGTTTTTTCTAGCTTTCTTT	CSASDRFFLAFF
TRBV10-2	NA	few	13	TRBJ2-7	TGCGCCAGCAGCGAGCTGGATTCATACGAGCAGTACTTC	CASSELDSYEQYF
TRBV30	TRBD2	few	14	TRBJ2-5	TGTGCCTGGAGTGTTGGCGGGAGTGCAGAGACCCAGTACTTC	CAWSVGGSAETQYF
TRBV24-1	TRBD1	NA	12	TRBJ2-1	TGTGCCACCAGTGGGACAGGGTTTGAGCAGTTCTTC	CATSGTGFEQFF
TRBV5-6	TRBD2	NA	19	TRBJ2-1	TGTGCCAGCAGCTCCGGGACTAGCGGGAGTCTGGTGGCGGGCAATGAGCAGTTCTTC	CASSSGTSGSLVAGNEQFF
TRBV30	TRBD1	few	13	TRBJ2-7	TGTGCCTGTCCCGGGACAGGGAAGATGGAGCAGTACTTC	CACPGTGKMEQYF
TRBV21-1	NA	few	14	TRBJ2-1	TGTGCCAGCAGCGAGACAGGGAGCGGGAATGAGCAGTTCTTC	CASSETGSGNEQFF
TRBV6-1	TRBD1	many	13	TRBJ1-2	TGTGCCAGCAGCCCGGACAGGTTTCGGGGCTACACCTTC	CASSPDRFRGYTF
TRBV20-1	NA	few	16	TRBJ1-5	TGCAGTGCAGTTCTTTGGTCCGGAGGTAGCAATCAGCCCCAGCATTTT	CSAVLWSGGSNQPQHF
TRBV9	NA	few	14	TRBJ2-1	TGTGCCAGCAGCGTAGGGTCAGGTTACAATGAGCAGTTCTTC	CASSVGSGYNEQFF
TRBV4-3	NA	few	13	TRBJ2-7	TGCGCCAGCAGCCAAGAACGGAGCTACGAGCAGTACTTC	CASSQERSYEQYF
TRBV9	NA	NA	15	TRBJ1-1	TGTGCCAGCAGCGCCACGGGACGGATGAACACTGAAGCTTTCTTT	CASSATGRMNTEAFF
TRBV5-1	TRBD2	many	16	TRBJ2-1	TGCGCCAGCAGCTTGTACGGGCTAGCGGTTTACAATGAGCAGTTCTTC	CASSLYGLAVYNEQFF
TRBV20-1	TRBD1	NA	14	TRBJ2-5	TGCAGTGCTATCGGGACAGGGGGCGAGGAGACCCAGTACTTC	CSAIGTGGEETQYF
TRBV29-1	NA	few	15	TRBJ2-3	TGCAGCGCCGACCTCGGGCAGGGTCCCTCAGATACGCAGTATTTT	CSADLGQGPSDTQYF
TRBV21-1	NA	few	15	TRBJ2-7	TGTGCCAGCCCGATGACTACAGGAAACTCCTACGAGCAGTACTTC	CASPMTTGNSYEQYF
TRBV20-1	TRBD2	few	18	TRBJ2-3	TGCAGTGCTAGAGGGGGTATTAGCGGGAACCCTAGCACAGATACGCAGTATTTT	CSARGGISGNPSTDTQYF
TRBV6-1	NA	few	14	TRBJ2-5	TGTGCCAGCAGATCCCCCACAGGAGAAGAGACCCAGTACTTC	CASRSPTGEETQYF
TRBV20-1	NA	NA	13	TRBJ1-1	TGCAGTGCTAGAGATGCAAAGGGGACTGAAGCTTTCTTT	CSARDAKGTEAFF
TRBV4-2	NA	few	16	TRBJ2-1	TGTGCCAGCAGCCAGGAGACAGGAGGTTTCTACAATGAGCAGTTCTTC	CASSQETGGFYNEQFF
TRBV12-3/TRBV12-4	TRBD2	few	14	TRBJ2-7	TGTGCCAGCAGTTTCACCGGGAGGGAAGGGGAGCAGTACTTC	CASSFTGREGEQYF
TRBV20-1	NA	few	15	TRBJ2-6	TGCAGTGCTAGAGAAGGGGTTGGCGGGGCCAACGTCCTGACTTTC	CSAREGVGGANVLTF
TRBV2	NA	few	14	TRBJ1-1	TGTGCCAGCAGTGAAAGTGGGAAAGTCACTGAAGCTTTCTTT	CASSESGKVTEAFF
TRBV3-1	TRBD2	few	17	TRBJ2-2	TGTGCCAGCAGCCAAGTTGACGGGAGGGCGAACACCGGGGAGCTGTTTTTT	CASSQVDGRANTGELFF
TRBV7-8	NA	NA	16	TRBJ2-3	TGTGCCAGCAGCTTAAAGAGGTGGCAGCGAATGGATACGCAGTATTTT	CASSLKRWQRMDTQYF
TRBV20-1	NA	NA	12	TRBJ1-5	TGCAGTGCGCGGCAGGGGAATCAGCCCCAGCATTTT	CSARQGNQPQHF